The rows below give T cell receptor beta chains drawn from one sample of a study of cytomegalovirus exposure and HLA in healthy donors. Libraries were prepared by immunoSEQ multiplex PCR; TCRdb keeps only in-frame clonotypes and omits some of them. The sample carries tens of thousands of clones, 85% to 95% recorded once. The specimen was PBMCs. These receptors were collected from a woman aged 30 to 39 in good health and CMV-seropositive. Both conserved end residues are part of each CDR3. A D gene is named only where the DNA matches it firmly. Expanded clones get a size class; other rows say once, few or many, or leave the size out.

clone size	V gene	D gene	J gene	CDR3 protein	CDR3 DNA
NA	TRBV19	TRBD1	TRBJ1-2	CASSRDRLYGYTF	TGTGCCAGTAGTAGGGACAGACTCTATGGCTACACCTTC
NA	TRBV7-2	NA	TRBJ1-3	CASSLVREKPGNTIYF	TGTGCCAGCAGCTTAGTTAGGGAGAAACCTGGAAACACCATATATTTT
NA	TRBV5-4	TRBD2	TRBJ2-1	CASSLDGGGSNEQFF	TGTGCCAGCAGCTTGGACGGGGGAGGGAGTAATGAGCAGTTCTTC
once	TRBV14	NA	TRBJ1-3	CASSTNGCGCSGNTIYF	TGTGCCAGCAGCACAAACGGGTGCGGTTGCTCTGGAAACACCATATATTTT
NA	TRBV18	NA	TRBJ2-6	CASSPYGAAGSGANVLTF	TGTGCCAGCTCACCCTACGGCGCTGCGGGATCTGGGGCCAACGTCCTGACTTTC
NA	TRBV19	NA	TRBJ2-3	CASSIGSTQYF	TGTGCCAGTAGTATCGGGAGTACGCAGTATTTT
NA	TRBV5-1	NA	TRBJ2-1	CASSPGLRPVNEQFF	TGCGCCAGCAGCCCGGGACTTCGACCAGTCAATGAGCAGTTCTTC
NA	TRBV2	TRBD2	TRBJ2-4	CASSEAGETSGMILAKNIQYF	TGTGCCAGCAGTGAAGCGGGAGAGACTAGCGGGATGATTCTAGCCAAAAACATTCAGTACTTC
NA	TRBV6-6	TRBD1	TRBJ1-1	CASRDRDSPNTEAFF	TGTGCCAGCAGGGACCGGGACAGCCCGAACACTGAAGCTTTCTTT
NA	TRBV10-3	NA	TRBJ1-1	CATQGEDTEAFF	TGTGCCACCCAGGGTGAGGACACTGAAGCTTTCTTT
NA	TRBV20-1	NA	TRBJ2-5	CSARVAETQYF	TGCAGTGCTAGAGTAGCGGAGACCCAGTACTTC
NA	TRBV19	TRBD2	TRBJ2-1	CASSPTSGVWSYNEQFF	TGTGCCAGTAGTCCGACTAGCGGCGTTTGGTCCTACAATGAGCAGTTCTTC
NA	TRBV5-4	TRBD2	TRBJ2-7	CASSFGTSGTYEQYF	TGTGCCAGCAGCTTTGGGACTAGCGGAACCTACGAGCAGTACTTC
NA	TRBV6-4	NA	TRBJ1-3	CASSDYVACNTIYF	TGTGCCAGCAGTGACTATGTAGCGTGCAACACCATATATTTT
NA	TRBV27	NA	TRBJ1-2	CASSSTGNYGYTF	TGTGCCAGCAGTTCCACGGGAAACTATGGCTACACCTTC
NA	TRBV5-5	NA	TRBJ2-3	CASSQGTLTADTQYF	TGTGCCAGCAGCCAAGGGACATTAACAGCAGATACGCAGTATTTT
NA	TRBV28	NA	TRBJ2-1	CASSLFRGVFNEQFF	TGTGCCAGCAGTTTGTTCCGTGGAGTTTTCAATGAGCAGTTCTTC
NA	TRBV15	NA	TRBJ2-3	CATSRGGTPDTDTQYF	TGTGCCACCAGCAGAGGAGGTACACCCGACACAGATACGCAGTATTTT
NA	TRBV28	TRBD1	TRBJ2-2	CASSSPQGLANTGELFF	TGTGCCAGCAGTTCCCCACAGGGGTTGGCGAACACCGGGGAGCTGTTTTTT
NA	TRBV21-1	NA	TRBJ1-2	CASSKEENGSNYGYTF	TGTGCCAGCAGCAAAGAGGAGAACGGGTCGAACTATGGCTACACCTTC
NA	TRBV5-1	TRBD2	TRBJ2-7	CASSFNAGGDEQYF	TGCGCCAGCAGCTTCAACGCGGGAGGGGACGAGCAGTACTTC
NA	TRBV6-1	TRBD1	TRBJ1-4	CASSDRGLLDEKLFF	TGTGCCAGCAGTGACAGGGGGCTGCTCGATGAAAAACTGTTTTTT
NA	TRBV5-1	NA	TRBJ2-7	CASSLDMASAYEQYF	TGCGCCAGCAGCTTGGATATGGCTAGCGCCTACGAGCAGTACTTC
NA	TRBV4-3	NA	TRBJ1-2	CASSQLTGDGYTF	TGCGCCAGCAGCCAATTAACAGGAGATGGCTACACCTTC
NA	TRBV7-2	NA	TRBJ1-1	CASSLTSRSEAFF	TGTGCCAGCAGCCTGACAAGTAGATCTGAAGCTTTCTTT
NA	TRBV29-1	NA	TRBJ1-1	CSVGELLNTEAFF	TGCAGCGTTGGAGAGTTATTGAACACTGAAGCTTTCTTT
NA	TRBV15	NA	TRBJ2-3	CATTARWAGITDTQYF	TGTGCCACCACCGCCCGCTGGGCGGGAATCACAGATACGCAGTATTTT
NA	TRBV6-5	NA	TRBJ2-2	CASSYWATGELFF	TGTGCCAGCAGTTACTGGGCCACCGGGGAGCTGTTTTTT
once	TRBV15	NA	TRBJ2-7	CATSLRDNARWRMDYEQYF	TGTGCCACCAGCTTGAGGGACAATGCTAGATGGCGGATGGACTACGAGCAGTACTTC
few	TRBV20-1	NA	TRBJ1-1	CSASGGAEAFF	TGCAGTGCTAGCGGCGGGGCGGAAGCTTTCTTT
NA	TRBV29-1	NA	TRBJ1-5	CSVRDRRGGPQHF	TGCAGCGTACGGGACCGCCGGGGAGGGCCCCAGCATTTT
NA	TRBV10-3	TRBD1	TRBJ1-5	CATGQGNQPQHF	TGTGCCACTGGACAGGGGAATCAGCCCCAGCATTTT
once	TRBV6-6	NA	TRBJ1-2	CASRANGYTF	TGTGCCAGCAGGGCAAATGGCTACACCTTC
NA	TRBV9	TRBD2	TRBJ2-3	CASSVAPLAGDTDTQYF	TGTGCCAGCAGCGTAGCTCCTTTAGCGGGAGACACAGATACGCAGTATTTT
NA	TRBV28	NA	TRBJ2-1	CASRPPGHLTNNEQFF	TGTGCCAGCAGGCCGCCGGGACACCTGACAAACAATGAGCAGTTCTTC
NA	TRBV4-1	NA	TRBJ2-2	CASSQDEDSTGELFF	TGCGCCAGCAGCCAAGACGAGGACAGCACCGGGGAGCTGTTTTTT
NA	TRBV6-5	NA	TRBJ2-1	CASSYSRDSLYNEQFF	TGTGCCAGCAGTTACTCGCGGGACAGCCTATACAATGAGCAGTTCTTC
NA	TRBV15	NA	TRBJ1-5	CATSTPMSDPRGVRNQPQHF	TGTGCCACCAGCACCCCCATGTCTGACCCTCGGGGAGTGCGCAATCAGCCCCAGCATTTT
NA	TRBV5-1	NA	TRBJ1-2	CASSFLNPSGYGYTF	TGCGCCAGCAGCTTTTTGAACCCCTCAGGGTATGGCTACACCTTC
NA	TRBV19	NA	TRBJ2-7	CASSSRYEQYF	TGTGCCAGTAGTTCCCGGTACGAGCAGTACTTC
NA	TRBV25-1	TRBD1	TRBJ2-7	CASSDHRGLQNEQYF	TGTGCCAGCAGTGATCACAGGGGGCTTCAGAACGAGCAGTACTTC
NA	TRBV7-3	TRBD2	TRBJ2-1	CASSAGTSGRGEQFF	TGTGCCAGCAGCGCCGGGACTAGCGGGAGGGGTGAGCAGTTCTTC
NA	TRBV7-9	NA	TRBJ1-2	CASSFADGYTF	TGTGCCAGCAGCTTCGCGGATGGCTACACCTTC
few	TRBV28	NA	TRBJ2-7	CASSFTAPYEQYF	TGTGCCAGCAGTTTTACAGCTCCCTACGAGCAGTACTTC
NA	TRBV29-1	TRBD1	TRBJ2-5	CSVRRDRVEETQYF	TGCAGCGTCAGGAGGGACAGGGTTGAAGAGACCCAGTACTTC
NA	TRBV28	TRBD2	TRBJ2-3	CASRSGASTDTQYF	TGTGCCAGCAGAAGCGGGGCTAGCACAGATACGCAGTATTTT
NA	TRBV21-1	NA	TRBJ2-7	CASSPRGEKRDLPYEQYF	TGTGCCAGCAGCCCGAGGGGGGAAAAGCGGGATTTGCCCTACGAGCAGTACTTC
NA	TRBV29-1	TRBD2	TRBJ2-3	CSVEISGLASITDTQYF	TGCAGCGTTGAAATCTCAGGACTAGCGTCCATCACAGATACGCAGTATTTT
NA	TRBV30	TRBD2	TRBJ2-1	CAWKQTSGRQNEQFF	TGTGCCTGGAAGCAGACTAGCGGGAGGCAGAATGAGCAGTTCTTC
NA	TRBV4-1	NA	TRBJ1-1	CASSQERTEMNTEAFF	TGCGCCAGCAGCCAAGAAAGGACAGAAATGAACACTGAAGCTTTCTTT
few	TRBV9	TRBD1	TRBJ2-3	CASSPAGTGGTDTQYF	TGTGCCAGCAGTCCCGCCGGGACAGGTGGCACAGATACGCAGTATTTT